What follows are 31 T cell receptor beta chains derived from one specimen sequenced in a study of long-term antiretroviral therapy in people with HIV. Survey level was the resolution at which the v3.0 immunoSEQ assay ran. Method: immunoSEQ multiplex PCR; TCRdb's copy keeps in-frame clones and lacks some. The table lists approximately 25,000 clones, 65% to 90% of them singletons, with more than 15% in the top ten. The specimen comprised unsorted PBMCs, sampled 1.2 years after starting antiretroviral therapy. The receptors come from a man between 50 and 59 years old with HIV.

The genes are TRBV27 and TRBJ2-7; D not certain. The CDR3 extends over 14 amino acids. Trimming removed 3 bases from V and 0 bases from J, with 9 bases in between. Germline V lookup: CDR1 MNHEY, CDR2 SMNVEV (reference sequence). The CDR3 reads CASSFFSSSYEQYF. In DNA form, the CDR3 reads TGTGCCAGCAGTTTTTTCTCCAGCTCCTACGAGCAGTACTTC.

CDR3 nucleotides: TGCGCCAGCAGCCAAGAACAGGCATACACTGAAGCTTTCTTT. This gives the protein CASSQEQAYTEAFF. The gene calls are TRBV4-1 and TRBJ1-1; TRBD1 might be the D (5 bases). The CDR3 length is 14 residues. The V gene lost 0 bases and the J gene lost 3 bases, with 8 bases spanning the gap. The germline V gene encodes CDR1 MGHRA and CDR2 YSYEKL.

The chain uses TRBV7-9 and TRBJ2-2, with 8 bases matching TRBD2. Germline V CDR1 and CDR2: SEHNR, FQNEAQ (reference sequence). The CDR3 is 16 residues long. J gave up 1 base and V 1 base, and 2 bases lay outside the gene matches. The CDR3 DNA reads as TGTGCCAGCAGCTTAGAAAGCGGGGGGAACACCGGGGAGCTGTTTTTT. Its translation is CASSLESGGNTGELFF.

The chain links TRBV20-1 to TRBJ2-7; 9 positions match TRBD1. Germline CDR1 DFQATT, CDR2 SNEGSKA (reference sequence). The CDR3 totals 11 residues. The CDR3 DNA follows: TGCACCGGGGACAGGGCGGACGAGCAGTACTTC. This codes for CTGDRADEQYF.

The V call is TRBV5-5, the J call TRBJ2-7; D call uncertain. CDR3 length equals 14 residues. In germline, CDR1 is SGHKS, CDR2 YYEKEE (reference sequence). Trimming cost V 2 bases and J 1 base, with 10 bases left between them. CDR3 protein: CASSFTRPSYEQYF. CDR3 DNA sequence: TGTGCCAGCAGCTTTACCAGACCTTCCTACGAGCAGTACTTC.

The chain has TRBV9 and TRBJ1-3, with unresolved D. Germline-derived CDR1 and CDR2 are SGDLS and YYNGEE. CDR3 length: 20 amino acids. The ends were cut back, 3 bases at V and 0 bases at J, with 25 bases in the middle. For the CDR3, the DNA is TGTGCCAGCAGCGCCGAGGGTACCTCCCGAGAACTCCTCTCTGGAAACACCATATATTTT. Protein product: CASSAEGTSRELLSGNTIYF.

Details on this clone: The CDR3 does not close with the conserved phenylalanine or tryptophan, likely indicating a read error. The limits of the CDR3 on the DNA are not certain, so only TCRdb's listed CDR3 is given. The chain recombines TRBV6-7 with TRBJ1-2. TRBV6-7 is reported as an ORF; its role is uncertain. From its first to its last residue, the CDR3 has 18 amino acids. CDR3 residues: CARGTGSPSRYETGAGGV.

The V gene is TRBV28, the J gene TRBJ1-1; D is uncertain. The CDR3 is 15 residues long. Germline CDR1 reads MDHEN; CDR2 reads SYDVKM. Trimming took off 4 bases at V and 0 bases at J, with 12 bases between the two ends. This CDR3 reads CASSSPRSLNTEAFF. Here the CDR3 DNA reads TGTGCCAGCAGTTCCCCTCGCAGTCTGAACACTGAAGCTTTCTTT.

As DNA, the CDR3 is TGTGCCAGCAGCTTGAGGACAGGGGGCTTGAATGAGCAGTTCTTC. Protein: CASSLRTGGLNEQFF. V gene TRBV5-4 combines with J gene TRBJ2-1, with 11 bases that match TRBD1. J lost 7 bases, V lost 1 base, and 4 bases had no gene match. In germline, CDR1 is SGHNT, CDR2 YYREEE (reference sequence). CDR3 length: 15 residues.

This clone was picked up a small number of times. This chain links TRBV5-4 with TRBJ2-7, with D tentatively TRBD2 (5 bases). Germline V gene lookup returns CDR1 SGHNT and CDR2 YYREEE (reference sequence). Trimming left V 5 bases short and J 5 bases short, with 11 bases between. The CDR3 runs to 12 residues. Here the CDR3 DNA reads TGTGCCAGCAGTCGGGGTGGGGACGAGCAGTACTTC. As protein: CASSRGGDEQYF.

This rearrangement joins TRBV2 to TRBJ2-4; D may be TRBD1 (5 bases). Trimming stripped 8 bases from V and 4 bases from J, with 12 bases between. CDR1 is SNHLY, CDR2 FYNNEI, per germline. The CDR3 has 13 amino acids. The DNA of the CDR3 is TGTGCCAGCCGCAGGGATCTGAAAAACATTCAGTACTTC. Translated, it gives CASRRDLKNIQYF.

V is TRBV6-6 and J is TRBJ2-2; D possibly corresponds to TRBD2 (6 bases). V dropped 7 bases and J dropped 6 bases, with 15 bases sitting between them. The CDR3 is 14 amino acids. CDR1 is MNHNY, CDR2 SVGAGI, per germline (reference sequence). Here the CDR3 reads CASTNAWGAGELFF. CDR3 DNA: TGTGCCAGCACCAACGCGTGGGGGGCCGGGGAGCTGTTTTTT.

The chain combines TRBV28 with TRBJ1-1; perhaps TRBD1 as D (5 bases). V was clipped by 7 bases and J by 0 bases, with 9 bases between them. The CDR3 runs to 13 residues. Germline CDR1 is MDHEN and CDR2 is SYDVKM. CDR3 nucleotide sequence: TGTGCCAGCACTGGAGGGGTGAACACTGAAGCTTTCTTT. This gives the protein CASTGGVNTEAFF.

The gene calls are TRBV7-8 and TRBJ2-2, with TRBD1 identical over 10 bases. Germline assignment: CDR1 SGHVS and CDR2 FQNEAQ. The length of the CDR3 is 15 residues. V dropped 7 bases and J dropped 5; count of bases not matched to a gene: 7. CDR3 loop: CASKTGTGVTGELFF. The CDR3 DNA sequence: TGTGCCAGCAAGACAGGGACAGGGGTAACCGGGGAGCTGTTTTTT.

V and J are TRBV27 and TRBJ2-2; D perhaps matches TRBD2 (5 bases). V lost 0 bases and J lost 4, with 9 bases in between. The germline CDR1 and CDR2 sequences are MNHEY and SMNVEV (reference sequence). There are 15 residues in the CDR3. The CDR3 is CASSLSPGVTGELFF. The CDR3 DNA sequence: TGTGCCAGCAGTTTATCACCCGGGGTCACCGGGGAGCTGTTTTTT.

V gene TRBV28 combines with J gene TRBJ1-5; the D gene is possibly TRBD1 (5 bases). The germline V gene has CDR1 MDHEN and CDR2 SYDVKM. The length of the CDR3 is 17 residues. Trimming pared 6 bases from V and 2 bases from J, leaving 20 bases between. CDR3 residues: CASRPLGAPRGNQPQHF. The CDR3 DNA reads TGTGCCAGCAGACCCTTAGGGGCCCCCAGGGGCAATCAGCCCCAGCATTTT.

The chain links TRBV5-4 to TRBJ2-7, with D possibly TRBD2 on 6 matching bases. V was pared by 3 bases and J by 2 bases, with 9 bases between. The CDR3 consists of 13 residues. CDR1 and CDR2 (germline): SGHNT, YYREEE (reference sequence). CDR3 in DNA: TGTGCCAGCAGCTACGGACTAACCTACGAGCAGTACTTC. Protein product: CASSYGLTYEQYF. The full variable domain, in which reference TRBV5-4 and TRBJ2-7 provide the parts outside the CDR3, is ETGVTQSPTHLIKTRGQQVTLRCSSQSGHNTVSWYQQALGQGPQFIFQYYREEENGRGNFPPRFSGLQFPNYSSELNVNALELDDSALYLCASSYGLTYEQYFGPGTRLTVT.

The genes are TRBV7-9 and TRBJ2-7; D perhaps matches TRBD2 (7 bases). Per the germline V gene, CDR1 is SEHNR and CDR2 is FQNEAQ (reference sequence). The CDR3 totals 15 residues. The germline V and J ends were trimmed by 1 base and 4 bases, with 14 bases remaining between them. CDR3 protein: CASSLEGGAAYEQYF. In nucleotides, the CDR3 is TGTGCCAGCAGCTTAGAGGGGGGGGCGGCTTACGAGCAGTACTTC.

The chain is built from TRBV11-2 and TRBJ2-7; the D is unclear. Germline-derived CDR1 and CDR2 are SGHAT and FQNNGV. V lost 0 bases, J lost 0 bases, and 6 bases lay in between. The CDR3 has 14 residues. The CDR3, as DNA: TGTGCCAGCAGCTTAGATGGGGACTCCTACGAGCAGTACTTC. Protein sequence: CASSLDGDSYEQYF.

Details on this clone: Because the CDR3's place on the DNA is in doubt, the DNA is left out and the CDR3 is given as listed by TCRdb. This chain uses TRBV7-2 with TRBJ2-5. The CDR3 has 15 residues if both end residues are counted. CDR1 SGHTA and CDR2 FQGNSA come from the germline V gene. The CDR3 sequence: CASSFLWGRWETQYF.

This clone was seen a handful of times. This chain uses TRBV14 with TRBJ1-1; D is unresolved. Trimming removed 4 bases from V and 12 bases from J, with 18 bases in between. Germline CDR1 and CDR2: SGHDN and FVKESK. The CDR3 is 13 residues long. CDR3 bases: TGTGCCAGCAGCCGGGGAAGAAACCTCGAGCCTTTCTTT. Translation gives CASSRGRNLEPFF.

The J gene is TRBJ2-7, the V gene TRBV7-9; D is ambiguous. Trimming left V 2 bases short and J 2 bases short, with 4 bases between. This CDR3 has 12 amino acids. Germline CDR1 and CDR2: SEHNR and FQNEAQ (reference sequence). The CDR3 protein is CASSLTPYEQYF. The CDR3 DNA reads as TGTGCCAGCAGCTTAACCCCCTACGAGCAGTACTTC. The full variable domain, in which reference TRBV7-9 and TRBJ2-7 provide the parts outside the CDR3, is DTGVSQNPRHKITKRGQNVTFRCDPISEHNRLYWYRQTLGQGPEFLTYFQNEAQLEKSRLLSDRFSAERPKGSFSTLEIQRTEQGDSAMYLCASSLTPYEQYFGPGTRLTVT.

The chain links TRBV27 to TRBJ1-6; D remains ambiguous. This CDR3 spans 13 amino acids. V was pared by 11 bases and J by 2 bases, with 10 bases between. Germline loops: CDR1 MNHEY, CDR2 SMNVEV (reference sequence). CDR3 sequence reads: CAARGPYNSPLHF. DNA for the CDR3: TGTGCCGCCAGAGGACCCTATAATTCACCCCTCCACTTT.

The chain combines TRBV9 with TRBJ2-1; TRBD2 aligns across 11 bases. This CDR3 is built from 15 residues. CDR1 SGDLS and CDR2 YYNGEE come from the germline V gene. With V trimmed by 5 bases and J by 5 bases, 6 bases remained unmatched. CDR3 DNA: TGTGCCAGCAGTACCGGGACTAGCGGAGACAATGAGCAGTTCTTC. The encoded protein is CASSTGTSGDNEQFF.

This clone came up a few times. The chain carries TRBV28 and TRBJ2-2; no definite D call. The CDR3 length is 11 residues. Germline V gives CDR1 MDHEN, CDR2 SYDVKM. Deletions cut 1 base from V and 7 bases from J, with 1 base between. CDR3 coding DNA: TGTGCCAGCAGTTTATTCGGGGAGCTGTTTTTT. It is translated as CASSLFGELFF.

The V call is TRBV7-3, the J call TRBJ2-3, with D hard to call. CDR1 and CDR2 (germline): SGHTA, FQGTGA. There are 13 residues in the CDR3. V was pared by 3 bases and J by 6 bases, with 10 bases between. CDR3 region: CASSFTPADTQYF. The DNA of the CDR3 is TGTGCCAGCAGCTTCACGCCGGCCGATACGCAGTATTTT.

The chain recombines TRBV18 with TRBJ2-7; a possible D gene is TRBD1 (5 bases). V dropped 2 bases and J dropped 1 base, with 15 bases sitting between them. The CDR3 is 16 residues long. Looked up from germline, CDR1 is KGHSH and CDR2 is LQKENI. CDR3 coding DNA: TGTGCCAGCTCACCATTGGGGCAGGCCAATTCCTACGAGCAGTACTTC. Its translation: CASSPLGQANSYEQYF.

The chain joins TRBV5-4 to TRBJ1-2; TRBD1 matches 7 bases. From germline, CDR1 is SGHNT and CDR2 YYREEE (reference sequence). V was pared by 2 bases and J by 4 bases, with 8 bases of the junction left unmatched. The CDR3 has 15 amino acids. This CDR3 is CASSFETGIGYGYTF. In nucleotides, the CDR3 is TGTGCCAGCAGCTTCGAGACAGGGATCGGCTATGGCTACACCTTC.

This clone appeared a single time. The chain has TRBV7-3 and TRBJ2-7; D not certain. CDR1 is SGHTA, CDR2 FQGTGA, per germline. Trimming stripped 6 bases from V and 7 bases from J, with 16 bases between. The CDR3 is 13 amino acids. The CDR3 sequence is CASSLGPAGEQYF. The CDR3 DNA is TGTGCCAGCAGTTTGGGCCCTGCCGGAGAGCAGTACTTC. Using reference TRBV7-3 and TRBJ2-7 for the parts outside the CDR3, the full variable domain is GAGVSQTPSNKVTEKGKYVELRCDPISGHTALYWYRQSLGQGPEFLIYFQGTGAADDSGLPNDRFFAVRPEGSVSTLKIQRTERGDSAVYLCASSLGPAGEQYFGPGTRLTVT.

In this sample, this clone turned up a few times. The chain combines TRBV11-2 with TRBJ2-2, with D possibly called TRBD1 or TRBD2 (5 bases each). There are 15 residues in the CDR3. The germline V gene has CDR1 SGHAT and CDR2 FQNNGV. V gave up 6 bases and J gave up 5 bases, with 16 bases separating them. CDR3: CASSSGTPSTGELFF. The CDR3 region has the DNA TGTGCCAGCAGTTCCGGGACCCCTAGTACCGGGGAGCTGTTTTTT.

The J gene is TRBJ1-6, the V gene TRBV5-1; D is undetermined. Germline CDR1 is SGHRS and CDR2 is YFSETQ. The CDR3 sequence is 13 residues long. Between the trimmed V and J ends, which lost 0 bases and 7 bases, there was a span of 5 bases. CDR3 bases: TGCGCCAGCAGCTTGGCGGACAATTCACCCCTCCACTTT. Amino acids: CASSLADNSPLHF.